These 23 T cell receptor beta chains were sequenced from one sample in a study of vaccination and CD4 T cells after COVID-19 (dated by TCRdb to between 2021 and 2023). The treatment or condition label here, explained by the study, means: roughly 10-day PBMC culture with coronavirus spike peptide pools or control peptides (ViraFEST assay). Their antigens are not known. The library was prepared using PCR. Sequencing took place on an Illumina iSeq 100. TCR sequencing of DNA from cultured CD4+ T cells used the Oncomine TCR Beta short-read assay at the Johns Hopkins FTIC core. The raw public data were reprocessed by TCRdb itself: fastp quality trimming at Q25, MiXCR clonotype calling, in-frame beta chains only. Every CDR3 protein is listed once, alongside the most common genes and DNA of its rows. The sample records 11,000 or so distinct CDR3 sequences, 25% to 35% of which are singletons. The ten largest clones capture almost 35% of the sample.

Sequencing used CD4+ T cells from blood, cultured in vitro, obtained before SARS-CoV-2 vaccination. The receptor source for this set is a human donor who received a COVID-19 vaccine.

The rearrangement uses TRBV20-1 and TRBJ2-7; the D is unclear. The CDR3 totals 12 residues. Germline V gene lookup returns CDR1 DFQATT and CDR2 SNEGSKA (reference sequence). V gave up 4 bases and J gave up 3 bases, with 10 bases separating them. CDR3 in DNA: TGCAGTGCTACCGGGTCTTACTACGAGCAGTACTTC. Protein sequence: CSATGSYYEQYF.

The sample holds a few counts of this clonotype. The chain combines TRBV6-1 with TRBJ2-5; 7 bases line up with TRBD2. CDR1 MNHNS and CDR2 SASEGT come from the germline V gene. V dropped 6 bases and J dropped 5; count of bases not matched to a gene: 6. CDR3 length: 13 amino acids. CDR3 in amino acids: CASRYGGEETQYF. CDR3 DNA: TGTGCCAGCAGATATGGGGGGGAGGAGACCCAGTACTTC.

The genes are TRBV18 and TRBJ1-1; no clear D. The germline gives CDR1 KGHSH, CDR2 LQKENI. The CDR3 contains 14 residues. With 3 bases removed from V and 2 bases from J, the gap between germline ends came to 10 bases. The chain's CDR3 is CASSPEMRNTEAFF. The CDR3 bases are TGTGCCAGCTCACCCGAGATGCGAAACACTGAAGCTTTCTTT.

In its sample, this clonotype was seen once. V usage is TRBV6-1 and J usage is TRBJ2-7; the D gene is possibly TRBD2 (5 bases). Per the germline V gene, CDR1 is MNHNS and CDR2 is SASEGT. Trimming pared 7 bases from V and 0 bases from J, leaving 19 bases between. This CDR3 comprises 16 residues. The CDR3 region is CASTRSQTSSSYEQYF. The CDR3 nucleotides read TGTGCCAGCACCAGGAGTCAAACTAGTTCCTCCTACGAGCAGTACTTC.

This clonotype was counted only a few times. The genes are TRBV6-1 and TRBJ2-5; no clear D. The length of the CDR3 is 13 residues. Trimming cost V 1 base and J 3 bases, with 6 bases left between them. Germline assignment: CDR1 MNHNS and CDR2 SASEGT. The CDR3 sequence is CASSEVIKETQYF. CDR3 bases: TGTGCCAGCAGTGAAGTGATTAAAGAGACCCAGTACTTC.

V usage is TRBV30 and J usage is TRBJ2-3; TRBD2 aligns across 7 bases. J was trimmed by 6 bases and V by 0 bases; bases with no gene match: 6. In germline, CDR1 is GTSNPN, CDR2 SVGIG (reference sequence). CDR3 size: 14 residues. DNA for the CDR3: TGTGCCTGGAGTGTAGGTGGGGGGGGTGATACGCAGTATTTT. Translating it yields CAWSVGGGGDTQYF.

V usage is TRBV30 and J usage is TRBJ2-7, with TRBD2 identical over 8 bases. Per the germline V gene, CDR1 is GTSNPN and CDR2 is SVGIG (reference sequence). This CDR3 has 15 amino acids. Losses at the gene ends were 3 bases for V and 1 base for J; bases not matched to a gene: 8. The CDR3: CAWRRAASGSYEQYF. CDR3 bases: TGTGCCTGGAGAAGGGCGGCTAGCGGGTCCTACGAGCAGTACTTC. Variable domain in full (rest from reference TRBV30 and TRBJ2-7): SQTIHQWPATLVQPVGSPLSLECTVEGTSNPNLYWYRQAAGRGLQLLFYSVGIGQISSEVPQNLSASRPQDRQFILSSKKLLLSDSGFYLCAWRRAASGSYEQYFGPGTRLTVT.

The CDR3 region is CASSVRANGNTEAFF. The CDR3 region has the DNA TGTGCCAGCAGCGTTCGGGCTAACGGCAACACTGAAGCTTTCTTT. The chain combines TRBV9 with TRBJ1-1, with no clear D. Per the germline V gene, CDR1 is SGDLS and CDR2 is YYNGEE. The CDR3 spans 15 residues. Trimming removed 2 bases from V and 2 bases from J, with 13 bases in between.

The chain has TRBV6-2 or TRBV6-3 and TRBJ1-2; 8 bases are a match to TRBD1. The ends lost 7 bases at V and 9 bases at J; junction bases unmatched: 7. CDR1 is MNHEY, CDR2 SVGEGT, per germline. CDR3 size: 12 residues. This CDR3 is CASTDRGESYTF. The DNA for the CDR3 is TGTGCCAGCACAGACAGGGGCGAAAGCTACACCTTC.

This clonotype was observed a few times. The rearrangement joins TRBV20-1 to TRBJ2-7; TRBD1 agrees at 10 bases. The CDR3 is 15 residues long. Germline V gives CDR1 DFQATT, CDR2 SNEGSKA (reference sequence). The trim removed 1 base at V and 4 bases at J, leaving 7 bases unmatched. Here the CDR3 DNA reads TGCAGTGCTAGAGTGCGGGGACAGGGGCCGTACGAGCAGTACTTC. Translation: CSARVRGQGPYEQYF.

The chain employs TRBV2 and TRBJ2-5; D gene ambiguous. This CDR3 is 13 amino acids long. V lost 1 base and J lost 5, with 8 bases in between. Germline values: CDR1 SNHLY, CDR2 FYNNEI. In nucleotides, the CDR3 is TGTGCCAGCAGTGAAGGGCTAATGGAGACCCAGTACTTC. This sequence encodes CASSEGLMETQYF.

This clonotype came up a few times. V gene TRBV6-1 combines with J gene TRBJ1-6; D might be TRBD1 (5 bases). The V gene's germline CDR1 is MNHNS and CDR2 SASEGT. This CDR3 comprises 16 residues. The V end lost 4 bases, the J end lost 7 bases, and 17 bases lay between the germline ends. CDR3 amino acids: CASSAIRDGANSPLHF. The CDR3 region has the DNA TGTGCCAGCAGTGCAATCCGGGACGGGGCCAATTCACCCCTCCACTTT.

This chain uses TRBV25-1 with TRBJ2-5; D is possibly TRBD2 (6 bases). Germline-derived CDR1 and CDR2 are MGHDK and SYGVNS. With 7 bases removed from V and 4 bases from J, the gap between germline ends came to 16 bases. The CDR3 length is 14 residues. This CDR3 is CASIGRNGVETQYF. CDR3 nucleotides: TGTGCCAGCATAGGGAGGAACGGGGTAGAGACCCAGTACTTC.

This clonotype was detected a few times. The rearrangement joins TRBV5-8 to TRBJ2-6, with D perhaps matching TRBD1 (5 bases). The CDR3 consists of 17 residues. Trimming took off 1 base at V and 2 bases at J, with 13 bases between the two ends. The V gene's germline CDR1 is SGHTS and CDR2 YDEGEE. CDR3 in amino acids: CASSLFFGATGANVLTF. The CDR3 region has the DNA TGTGCCAGCAGCTTGTTCTTTGGGGCCACTGGGGCCAACGTCCTGACTTTC.

A few counts support this clonotype. The chain carries TRBV20-1 and TRBJ2-3; possible D gene TRBD2, 6 bases. Germline lookup yields CDR1 DFQATT and CDR2 SNEGSKA (reference sequence). The CDR3 spans 14 residues. Trimming pared 6 bases from V and 3 bases from J, leaving 16 bases between. CDR3 DNA: TGCAGTGCCGTCACGGGGGTTGGGACAGATACGCAGTATTTT. This sequence encodes CSAVTGVGTDTQYF.

The chain joins TRBV18 to TRBJ2-2; TRBD2 agrees at 9 bases. This CDR3 has 18 amino acids. The junction had 6 bases not matched to a gene; V was cut back by 1 base and J by 0 bases. The germline gives CDR1 KGHSH, CDR2 LQKENI. The CDR3 spells CASSPRVAGDANTGELFF. The CDR3 DNA sequence: TGTGCCAGCTCACCACGGGTAGCGGGGGACGCGAACACCGGGGAGCTGTTTTTT. Drawing the rest from reference TRBV18 and TRBJ2-2, the complete variable domain is NAGVMQNPRHLVRRRGQEARLRCSPMKGHSHVYWYRQLPEEGLKFMVYLQKENIIDESGMPKERFSAEFPKEGPSILRIQQVVRGDSAAYFCASSPRVAGDANTGELFFGEGSRLTVL.

This clonotype was counted a few times. The J gene is TRBJ2-2, the V gene TRBV27, with 12 bases identical to TRBD1. The CDR3 contains 16 residues. The V and J ends lost 2 bases and 2 bases, in that order; junction bases with no gene match: 0. The V gene's germline CDR1 is MNHEY and CDR2 SMNVEV (reference sequence). The CDR3 coding sequence is TGTGCCAGCAGTTTAGGGACAGGGGGCAACACCGGGGAGCTGTTTTTT. The encoded protein is CASSLGTGGNTGELFF.

The chain has TRBV5-6 and TRBJ2-5, with TRBD1 identical over 10 bases. This CDR3 comprises 13 residues. CDR1 is SGHDT and CDR2 is YYEEEE in the germline V gene. The ends lost 5 bases at V and 4 bases at J; junction bases unmatched: 2. The CDR3 sequence is CASRRDRGETQYF. The DNA for the CDR3 is TGTGCCAGCAGACGGGACAGGGGAGAGACCCAGTACTTC.

On this clonotype: One junction end disagrees with the germline gene, perhaps due to a read error. V gene TRBV15 combines with J gene TRBJ2-5, with a tentative D call TRBD2 (6 bases). The CDR3 is 15 residues long. CDR1 and CDR2 from the germline V gene are LNHNV and YYDKDF (reference sequence). The CDR3 DNA is TGTGCCACCAGGGCCCTAGCCACCTCGGGGGAGACCCGGTACTTC. Translation: CATRALATSGETRYF.

CDR3 nucleotide sequence: TGTGCCAGCAGTTGGGCGTTAAGTGAAAAACTGTTTTTT. Translating it yields CASSWALSEKLFF. V is TRBV6-5 and J is TRBJ1-4; D is uncertain. V was shortened by 4 bases and J by 7 bases, with 10 bases between the two germline ends. The CDR3 sequence is 13 residues long. Germline CDR1 and CDR2: MNHEY and SVGAGI.

The chain couples TRBV10-1 to TRBJ2-3, with D perhaps matching TRBD1 or TRBD2 (5 bases each). Per the germline V gene, CDR1 is WNHNN and CDR2 is SYGVQD (reference sequence). The germline V and J ends were trimmed by 3 bases and 14 bases, with 21 bases remaining between them. The length of the CDR3 is 14 residues. This CDR3 is CASSDKRTTGPRYF. The CDR3 bases are TGCGCCAGCAGTGATAAACGAACCACGGGACCAAGGTATTTT.

This clonotype has a handful of counts. Mismatch with germline at one junction end may stem from a read error. CDR3 coding DNA: TGTGCCAGCAGCTTATTCGGGGACGGCAAAAAAGACTTC. Its protein is CASSLFGDGKKDF. V is TRBV7-2 and J is TRBJ1-2, with D possibly TRBD1 on 5 matching bases. The germline V gene has CDR1 SGHTA and CDR2 FQGNSA. CDR3 length: 13 amino acids.

A remark on this clonotype: Compared with germline, one end of the junction differs, possibly owing to a read error. The chain is built from TRBV20-1 and TRBJ1-6; D remains ambiguous. The CDR3 length is 13 residues. From germline, CDR1 is DFQATT and CDR2 SNEGSKA (reference sequence). CDR3 coding DNA: TGCAGTGCTAGGTACAGTAAGGATTCACCCCCCCACTTT. It codes for CSARYSKDSPPHF.